The 18 T cell receptor beta chains reported below all come from one sample, sequenced in a study of blood T cell repertoires in COVID-19. Only in-frame clones appear in the TCRdb table, and some are missing; sequencing was by immunoSEQ multiplex PCR. The sample includes 200,000 to 250,000 clones, more than 80% of them seen just once. Sequenced material: peripheral blood. Receptor source: a woman older than 75 with COVID-19, enrolled during active disease.

This clone was observed a handful of times. The chain links TRBV19 to TRBJ1-5, with 8 nucleotides matching TRBD1. This CDR3 region has 15 residues. The trim removed 5 bases at V and 1 base at J, leaving 4 bases unmatched. Germline loops: CDR1 LNHDA, CDR2 SQIVND (reference sequence). The CDR3 here is CASSGWTGSNQPQHF. The CDR3 nucleotides are TGTGCCAGTAGTGGCTGGACAGGGAGCAATCAGCCCCAGCATTTT.

This chain connects TRBV18 to TRBJ2-5; weak D call: TRBD1 (5 bases). Germline V gene data show CDR1 as KGHSH and CDR2 as LQKENI. CDR3 length: 13 amino acids. The V and J ends lost 2 bases and 5 bases respectively, with 9 bases between them. The CDR3 nucleotides are TGTGCCAGCTCACCATCAGGGAAGGAGACCCAGTACTTC. This gives the protein CASSPSGKETQYF.

The chain recombines TRBV5-8 with TRBJ2-1; D might be TRBD1 (6 bases). The ends were cut back, 6 bases at V and 8 bases at J, with 12 bases in the middle. This CDR3 has 12 amino acids. Germline-derived CDR1 and CDR2 are SGHTS and YDEGEE. CDR3 loop: CASTQGFDEQFF. CDR3 sequence (DNA): TGTGCCAGCACCCAGGGGTTCGATGAGCAGTTCTTC. The full variable domain, rest sourced from reference TRBV5-8 and TRBJ2-1, is EAGVTQSPTHLIKTRGQQATLRCSPISGHTSVYWYQQALGLGLQFLLWYDEGEERNRGNFPPRFSGRQFPNYSSELNVNALELEDSALYLCASTQGFDEQFFGPGTRLTVL.

This chain connects TRBV11-2 to TRBJ2-4, with TRBD1 matching 9 bases. Germline V gives CDR1 SGHAT, CDR2 FQNNGV. V lost 4 bases, J lost 8 bases, and 12 bases stayed unmatched. The CDR3 sequence is 16 residues long. The CDR3 sequence is CASSSGPGQGGDIQYF. CDR3 bases: TGTGCCAGCAGCTCCGGGCCGGGACAGGGAGGTGACATTCAGTACTTC.

This rearrangement joins TRBV2 to TRBJ2-1; D gene unclear. The germline V gene has CDR1 SNHLY and CDR2 FYNNEI. V was pared by 3 bases and J by 5 bases, with 8 bases between. This CDR3 has 13 residues. In DNA, the CDR3 is TGTGCCAGCAGTGAGGTCAGGAACAATGAGCAGTTCTTC. Its protein product is CASSEVRNNEQFF. Full variable domain (remainder filled in from reference TRBV2 and TRBJ2-1): EPEVTQTPSHQVTQMGQEVILRCVPISNHLYFYWYRQILGQKVEFLVSFYNNEISEKSEIFDDQFSVERPDGSNFTLKIRSTKLEDSAMYFCASSEVRNNEQFFGPGTRLTVL.

The chain employs TRBV19 and TRBJ2-7; 7 bases are a match to TRBD1. The V gene's germline CDR1 is LNHDA and CDR2 SQIVND (reference sequence). The length of the CDR3 is 14 residues. CDR3 loop: CATQPGQNSYEQYF. As DNA, the CDR3 is TGTGCGACACAACCGGGACAGAACTCCTACGAGCAGTACTTC.

The V call is TRBV28, the J call TRBJ1-1; perhaps TRBD1 as D (5 bases). CDR1 MDHEN and CDR2 SYDVKM come from the germline V gene. The CDR3 has 14 residues. The V and J ends lost 3 bases and 7 bases respectively, with 15 bases between them. The CDR3 nucleotides read TGTGCCAGCAGTTTCACGACCCGGCAGGGTGAAGCTTTCTTT. This translates into CASSFTTRQGEAFF. Using reference TRBV28 and TRBJ1-1 for the parts outside the CDR3, the full variable domain is DVKVTQSSRYLVKRTGEKVFLECVQDMDHENMFWYRQDPGLGLRLIYFSYDVKMKEKGDIPEGYSVSREKKERFSLILESASTNQTSMYLCASSFTTRQGEAFFGQGTRLTVV.

The chain combines TRBV6-5 with TRBJ2-7; possibly TRBD1 for D (5 bases). The CDR3 consists of 13 residues. CDR1 and CDR2 (germline): MNHEY, SVGAGI. Trimming shortened V by 5 bases and J by 3 bases, and 11 bases separated the two germline ends. CDR3 DNA sequence: TGTGCCAGCAGTCCAGACAGAGGCTACGAGCAGTACTTC. This sequence encodes CASSPDRGYEQYF.

This chain links TRBV9 with TRBJ2-2, with 10 bases aligning to TRBD2. V gave up 0 bases and J gave up 5 bases; unmatched junction bases: 13. CDR3 length: 19 amino acids. In germline, CDR1 is SGDLS, CDR2 YYNGEE. The CDR3 reads CASSVAQYSSGSMTGELFF. In DNA form, the CDR3 reads TGTGCCAGCAGCGTAGCCCAATACTCTAGCGGGAGTATGACCGGGGAGCTGTTTTTT.

CDR3 region: CASSVGEGRSNQPQHF. CDR3 coding DNA: TGTGCCAGCAGCGTAGGTGAAGGGAGAAGCAATCAGCCCCAGCATTTT. The chain joins TRBV9 to TRBJ1-5; the D is unclear. Germline assignment: CDR1 SGDLS and CDR2 YYNGEE. The V gene lost 0 bases and the J gene lost 1 base, with 11 bases spanning the gap. The CDR3 covers 16 residues.

J is TRBJ1-5 and V is TRBV12-3 or TRBV12-4; D not resolved. CDR3 length: 13 residues. V gave up 3 bases and J gave up 0 bases, with 3 bases separating them. In nucleotides, the CDR3 is TGTGCCAGCAGTTTCGGTAGCAATCAGCCCCAGCATTTT. Its protein product is CASSFGSNQPQHF.

V and J are TRBV4-1 and TRBJ2-5; tentatively, D is TRBD1 (5 bases). Germline CDR1 and CDR2: MGHRA and YSYEKL. The CDR3 has 16 residues. V was shortened by 4 bases and J by 1 base, with 16 bases between the two germline ends. In DNA, the CDR3 is TGCGCCAGCAGCCTCGGGCAGGGCACTGGCCAAGAGACCCAGTACTTC. Translating it yields CASSLGQGTGQETQYF.

With respect to this clone: The sample contains more than one DNA sequence encoding this CDR3. The chain couples TRBV7-3 to TRBJ2-7; 8 bases fit TRBD1. Germline values: CDR1 SGHTA, CDR2 FQGTGA. V was clipped by 4 bases and J by 3 bases; unmatched bases: 2. The CDR3 is 13 residues long. In DNA, the CDR3 is TGTGCCAGCAGCTCCGACAGGGGCTACGAGCAGTACTTC. This translates into CASSSDRGYEQYF.

The gene calls are TRBV3-1 (or the pseudogene TRBV3-2) and TRBJ1-1, with D tentatively TRBD1 (6 bases). Germline CDR1 LGHDT, CDR2 YNNKEL (reference sequence). Trimming shortened V by 0 bases and J by 4 bases, and 9 bases separated the two germline ends. The CDR3 consists of 14 residues. The CDR3 sequence is CASSQEGGITEAFF. In DNA, the CDR3 is TGTGCCAGCAGCCAAGAAGGGGGAATCACTGAAGCTTTCTTT.

A note on this clone: Other DNA sequences within the sample encode an identical CDR3. V usage is TRBV3-1 (or the pseudogene TRBV3-2) and J usage is TRBJ1-1, with a possible D match to TRBD1 (5 bases). CDR1 and CDR2 (germline): LGHDT, YNNKEL (reference sequence). The V end lost 4 bases, the J end lost 4 bases, and 13 bases lay between the germline ends. The CDR3 length is 14 residues. CDR3 region: CASSPPGGGTEAFF. The CDR3 nucleotides are TGTGCCAGCAGCCCCCCCGGGGGGGGCACTGAAGCTTTCTTT.

This clone came up once. The rearrangement joins TRBV6-5 to TRBJ2-1, with D hard to call. This CDR3 contains 11 residues. V was trimmed by 4 bases and J by 15 bases, leaving 13 bases between them. CDR1 is MNHEY, CDR2 SVGAGI, per germline. CDR3 in DNA: TGTGCCAGCAGTTTCGACTCGAGTCTGTTCTTC. This translates into CASSFDSSLFF.

DNA for the CDR3: TGTGCCTGGAGTGGTAAACAGTCGGACCGGGACTCCTATAATTCACCCCTCCACTTT. Translation: CAWSGKQSDRDSYNSPLHF. The chain links TRBV30 to TRBJ1-6; no clear D. Trimming removed 1 base from V and 0 bases from J, with 19 bases in between. This CDR3 spans 19 amino acids. Germline assignment: CDR1 GTSNPN and CDR2 SVGIG (reference sequence).

The gene calls are TRBV5-1 and TRBJ2-2; 7 bases fit TRBD1. This CDR3 region has 15 residues. Per the germline V gene, CDR1 is SGHRS and CDR2 is YFSETQ. J gave up 5 bases and V 5 bases, and 9 bases lay outside the gene matches. CDR3 DNA sequence: TGCGCCAGCAGACGAACAGGGGCTCGGACCGGGGAGCTGTTTTTT. It encodes CASRRTGARTGELFF. Full variable domain (rest looked up from reference TRBV5-1 and TRBJ2-2): KAGVTQTPRYLIKTRGQQVTLSCSPISGHRSVSWYQQTPGQGLQFLFEYFSETQRNKGNFPGRFSGRQFSNSRSEMNVSTLELGDSALYLCASRRTGARTGELFFGEGSRLTVL.